The rows below give T cell receptor beta chains drawn from one sample of a study of early T cells in non-severe SARS-CoV-2 infection. One entry per CDR3 protein, called by TCRdb with MiXCR from the 5' RACE reads. The top ten hold less than 4.5% of the sample, which has tens of thousands of distinct CDR3 sequences, 12% seen once. The specimen sequenced was whole blood. Source of these receptors: an adult who was a healthcare worker with PCR-confirmed SARS-CoV-2 infection or an uninfected control (not recorded which). CDR3s include the opening cysteine and the closing phenylalanine or tryptophan. The order of the fields is V gene, clone size, D gene, J gene, CDR3 protein, CDR3 DNA. A D gene is named only where the DNA matches it firmly. Expanded clones get a size class; other rows say once, few or many, or leave the size out.

v_gene: TRBV7-2
abundance: -
d_gene: -
j_gene: TRBJ2-4
CDR3aa: CASSSRDFIQYF
CDR3nt: TGTGCCAGCAGCTCCCGGGACTTCATTCAGTACTTC

v_gene: TRBV3-1
abundance: -
d_gene: -
j_gene: TRBJ1-1
CDR3aa: CASSPSGRDEAFF
CDR3nt: TGTGCCAGCAGCCCGTCCGGACGGGATGAAGCTTTCTTT

v_gene: TRBV24-1
abundance: many
d_gene: TRBD2
j_gene: TRBJ2-3
CDR3aa: CATSDVAGSTDTQYF
CDR3nt: TGTGCCACCAGTGACGTAGCGGGAAGCACAGATACGCAGTATTTT

v_gene: TRBV29-1
abundance: few
d_gene: -
j_gene: TRBJ1-2
CDR3aa: CSGRDGVFYGYTF
CDR3nt: TGCAGCGGGCGGGACGGAGTCTTCTATGGCTACACCTTC

v_gene: TRBV4-1
abundance: many
d_gene: -
j_gene: TRBJ2-1
CDR3aa: CASTSQGGTGSEQFF
CDR3nt: TGCGCCAGCACCTCCCAGGGGGGCACAGGTAGTGAGCAGTTCTTC

v_gene: TRBV28
abundance: -
d_gene: -
j_gene: TRBJ1-2
CDR3aa: CASSFANQGSYGYTF
CDR3nt: TGTGCCAGCAGTTTCGCGAACCAGGGCAGCTATGGCTACACCTTC

v_gene: TRBV29-1
abundance: -
d_gene: TRBD1
j_gene: TRBJ1-1
CDR3aa: CSVDRGDTEAFF
CDR3nt: TGCAGCGTAGACAGGGGTGACACTGAAGCTTTCTTT

v_gene: TRBV10-3
abundance: -
d_gene: -
j_gene: TRBJ2-7
CDR3aa: CAISTRDGNEQYF
CDR3nt: TGTGCCATCTCCACACGGGACGGGAACGAGCAGTACTTC

v_gene: TRBV28
abundance: -
d_gene: TRBD2
j_gene: TRBJ2-1
CDR3aa: CASSLGREGNEQFF
CDR3nt: TGTGCCAGCAGTTTAGGTCGGGAGGGGAATGAGCAGTTCTTC

v_gene: TRBV27
abundance: -
d_gene: -
j_gene: TRBJ1-4
CDR3aa: CASSPQGSTNEKLFF
CDR3nt: TGTGCCAGCAGTCCCCAGGGGTCAACTAATGAAAAACTGTTTTTT

v_gene: TRBV20-1
abundance: -
d_gene: TRBD1
j_gene: TRBJ1-5
CDR3aa: CSAHQGARGNQPQHF
CDR3nt: TGCAGTGCTCATCAGGGGGCGCGAGGCAATCAGCCCCAGCATTTT

v_gene: TRBV29-1
abundance: -
d_gene: -
j_gene: TRBJ1-2
CDR3aa: CSAGEDYGYTF
CDR3nt: TGCAGCGCCGGAGAGGACTATGGCTACACCTTC

v_gene: TRBV11-3
abundance: many
d_gene: TRBD1
j_gene: TRBJ1-1
CDR3aa: CASSPQGVNTEAFF
CDR3nt: TGTGCCAGCAGCCCCCAGGGGGTGAACACTGAAGCTTTCTTT

v_gene: TRBV20-1
abundance: many
d_gene: -
j_gene: TRBJ2-1
CDR3aa: CSATGGREQFF
CDR3nt: TGCAGTGCGACCGGAGGTCGTGAGCAGTTCTTC

v_gene: TRBV12-3/TRBV12-4
abundance: few
d_gene: -
j_gene: TRBJ2-1
CDR3aa: CASSLSLNSNEQFF
CDR3nt: TGTGCCAGCAGTTTATCACTGAACAGCAATGAGCAGTTCTTC

v_gene: TRBV28
abundance: -
d_gene: -
j_gene: TRBJ2-2
CDR3aa: CASSRRSNTGELFF
CDR3nt: TGTGCCAGCAGCAGACGTTCGAACACCGGGGAGCTGTTTTTT

v_gene: TRBV28
abundance: -
d_gene: -
j_gene: TRBJ2-7
CDR3aa: CASSGRAYEQYF
CDR3nt: TGTGCCAGCAGCGGACGTGCCTACGAGCAGTACTTC

v_gene: TRBV29-1
abundance: -
d_gene: -
j_gene: TRBJ1-4
CDR3aa: CSSLGPNEKLFF
CDR3nt: TGCAGCAGTCTAGGCCCTAATGAAAAACTGTTTTTT

v_gene: TRBV10-3
abundance: few
d_gene: TRBD2
j_gene: TRBJ2-3
CDR3aa: CAISDSGTSGIIRTDTQYF
CDR3nt: TGTGCCATCAGTGATTCCGGGACTAGCGGGATTATTAGGACAGATACGCAGTATTTT

v_gene: TRBV7-9
abundance: few
d_gene: -
j_gene: TRBJ2-3
CDR3aa: CASSPQDDTQYF
CDR3nt: TGTGCCAGCAGCCCCCAGGACGATACGCAGTATTTT

v_gene: TRBV28
abundance: -
d_gene: TRBD2
j_gene: TRBJ2-1
CDR3aa: CASNLLTSGRTSYNEQFF
CDR3nt: TGTGCCAGCAATCTGTTGACTAGCGGGAGGACCTCCTACAATGAGCAGTTCTTC

v_gene: TRBV18
abundance: few
d_gene: -
j_gene: TRBJ2-5
CDR3aa: CASSPPVRETQYF
CDR3nt: TGTGCCAGCTCACCACCGGTGCGCGAGACCCAGTACTTC

v_gene: TRBV27
abundance: many
d_gene: -
j_gene: TRBJ2-6
CDR3aa: CASSLSKDTNVLTF
CDR3nt: TGTGCCAGCAGTTTATCGAAGGACACCAACGTCCTGACTTTC

v_gene: TRBV4-1
abundance: -
d_gene: -
j_gene: TRBJ1-1
CDR3aa: CASRGEGLEAFF
CDR3nt: TGCGCCAGCAGGGGGGAAGGTTTAGAAGCTTTCTTT

v_gene: TRBV2
abundance: -
d_gene: TRBD1
j_gene: TRBJ1-3
CDR3aa: CASSSYRQGNTIYF
CDR3nt: TGTGCCAGCAGTTCCTATAGACAGGGGAACACCATATATTTT

v_gene: TRBV20-1
abundance: many
d_gene: TRBD2
j_gene: TRBJ2-1
CDR3aa: CSAVTSASYNEQFF
CDR3nt: TGCAGTGCTGTAACTAGCGCATCCTACAATGAGCAGTTCTTC

v_gene: TRBV6-5
abundance: few
d_gene: -
j_gene: TRBJ1-2
CDR3aa: CASSAPENYGYTF
CDR3nt: TGTGCCAGCAGTGCGCCCGAGAACTATGGCTACACCTTC

v_gene: TRBV6-2/TRBV6-3
abundance: many
d_gene: TRBD2
j_gene: TRBJ2-5
CDR3aa: CASRGSGSETQYF
CDR3nt: TGTGCCAGCAGGGGTAGCGGGAGTGAGACCCAGTACTTC

v_gene: TRBV5-4
abundance: few
d_gene: TRBD2
j_gene: TRBJ2-1
CDR3aa: CASSFLAGGGNEQFF
CDR3nt: TGTGCCAGCAGCTTTCTAGCGGGAGGAGGCAATGAGCAGTTCTTC

v_gene: TRBV6-6
abundance: few
d_gene: -
j_gene: TRBJ2-2
CDR3aa: CASSPPDFPGELFF
CDR3nt: TGTGCCAGCAGTCCACCCGACTTCCCCGGGGAGCTGTTTTTT

v_gene: TRBV28
abundance: many
d_gene: -
j_gene: TRBJ2-7
CDR3aa: CASTPPGSYEQYF
CDR3nt: TGTGCCAGCACCCCCCCCGGCAGTTACGAGCAGTACTTC

v_gene: TRBV5-4
abundance: -
d_gene: TRBD2
j_gene: TRBJ2-7
CDR3aa: CASNLAGVYEQYF
CDR3nt: TGTGCCAGCAATCTAGCGGGAGTCTACGAGCAGTACTTC

v_gene: TRBV29-1
abundance: -
d_gene: -
j_gene: TRBJ2-3
CDR3aa: CSVVPGGDTQYF
CDR3nt: TGCAGCGTGGTCCCCGGTGGTGATACGCAGTATTTT

v_gene: TRBV28
abundance: many
d_gene: -
j_gene: TRBJ1-1
CDR3aa: CASSFQVREEAFF
CDR3nt: TGTGCCAGCAGTTTCCAGGTCAGGGAGGAAGCTTTCTTT

v_gene: TRBV4-1
abundance: -
d_gene: -
j_gene: TRBJ2-6
CDR3aa: CASSSLASSGANVLTF
CDR3nt: TGCGCCAGCAGCTCCCTAGCCAGCTCTGGGGCCAACGTCCTGACTTTC

v_gene: TRBV18
abundance: -
d_gene: TRBD1
j_gene: TRBJ2-2
CDR3aa: CASSRGTGPNTGELFF
CDR3nt: TGTGCCAGCTCACGGGGGACAGGGCCGAACACCGGGGAGCTGTTTTTT

v_gene: TRBV6-2/TRBV6-3
abundance: -
d_gene: -
j_gene: TRBJ2-7
CDR3aa: CASSKLRAGRAYEQYF
CDR3nt: TGTGCCAGCAGCAAACTCAGGGCAGGGCGCGCCTACGAGCAGTACTTC

v_gene: TRBV28
abundance: many
d_gene: TRBD2
j_gene: TRBJ2-1
CDR3aa: CASGKLAGGFNEQFF
CDR3nt: TGTGCCAGCGGAAAACTAGCGGGAGGATTCAATGAGCAGTTCTTC

v_gene: TRBV4-2
abundance: -
d_gene: -
j_gene: TRBJ2-5
CDR3aa: CASSQDVGGGRETQYF
CDR3nt: TGTGCCAGCAGCCAAGATGTAGGGGGAGGGCGGGAGACCCAGTACTTC

v_gene: TRBV7-9
abundance: many
d_gene: -
j_gene: TRBJ2-3
CDR3aa: CASSPAGVWGNTQYF
CDR3nt: TGTGCCAGCAGCCCCGCCGGGGTCTGGGGGAATACGCAGTATTTT

v_gene: TRBV6-1
abundance: -
d_gene: TRBD1
j_gene: TRBJ2-6
CDR3aa: CASSEGTGSGANVLTF
CDR3nt: TGTGCCAGCAGTGAGGGGACAGGGAGTGGGGCCAACGTCCTGACTTTC

v_gene: TRBV29-1
abundance: many
d_gene: -
j_gene: TRBJ1-5
CDR3aa: CSVPVPQHF
CDR3nt: TGCAGCGTCCCAGTACCCCAGCATTTT

v_gene: TRBV28
abundance: -
d_gene: -
j_gene: TRBJ1-1
CDR3aa: CASSLPQRTEAFF
CDR3nt: TGTGCCAGCAGTTTACCCCAGAGAACTGAAGCTTTCTTT

v_gene: TRBV18
abundance: few
d_gene: -
j_gene: TRBJ2-5
CDR3aa: CASSPRQETQYF
CDR3nt: TGTGCCAGCTCACCTAGGCAAGAGACCCAGTACTTC

v_gene: TRBV20-1
abundance: many
d_gene: -
j_gene: TRBJ2-7
CDR3aa: CSATSSRMIYEQYF
CDR3nt: TGCAGTGCTACTTCTAGCAGGATGATCTACGAGCAGTACTTC

v_gene: TRBV27
abundance: many
d_gene: -
j_gene: TRBJ2-4
CDR3aa: CASSPTPLEESAKNIQYF
CDR3nt: TGTGCCAGCAGTCCGACCCCCCTAGAGGAATCTGCCAAAAACATTCAGTACTTC

v_gene: TRBV20-1
abundance: -
d_gene: -
j_gene: TRBJ2-2
CDR3aa: CSARASLVPTEELFF
CDR3nt: TGCAGTGCTAGGGCTAGCCTCGTACCCACCGAGGAGCTGTTTTTT

v_gene: TRBV7-2
abundance: many
d_gene: -
j_gene: TRBJ2-1
CDR3aa: CASSSRGSGYEQFF
CDR3nt: TGTGCCAGCAGCTCCCGTGGTAGCGGTTATGAGCAGTTCTTC

v_gene: TRBV20-1
abundance: few
d_gene: -
j_gene: TRBJ1-1
CDR3aa: CSARGSDRSNTEAFF
CDR3nt: TGCAGTGCTAGGGGATCGGACCGTTCGAACACTGAAGCTTTCTTT

v_gene: TRBV18
abundance: -
d_gene: -
j_gene: TRBJ1-4
CDR3aa: CASSPTPSGEKLFF
CDR3nt: TGTGCCAGCTCACCCACGCCCAGCGGTGAAAAACTGTTTTTT

v_gene: TRBV24-1
abundance: few
d_gene: -
j_gene: TRBJ2-2
CDR3aa: CATQGPINTGELFF
CDR3nt: TGTGCCACCCAAGGACCGATTAACACCGGGGAGCTGTTTTTT

v_gene: TRBV28
abundance: many
d_gene: TRBD1
j_gene: TRBJ1-2
CDR3aa: CASSSSDRRTF
CDR3nt: TGTGCCAGCAGTTCCTCGGACAGGAGAACCTTC

v_gene: TRBV18
abundance: many
d_gene: -
j_gene: TRBJ1-1
CDR3aa: CASSLSPETEAFF
CDR3nt: TGTGCCAGCTCACTGAGTCCCGAGACTGAAGCTTTCTTT

v_gene: TRBV6-6
abundance: -
d_gene: -
j_gene: TRBJ2-3
CDR3aa: CASSYSPIKRPTDTQYF
CDR3nt: TGTGCCAGCAGTTACTCCCCTATAAAGAGACCCACAGATACGCAGTATTTT

v_gene: TRBV27
abundance: few
d_gene: -
j_gene: TRBJ1-1
CDR3aa: CASSFLHPYTEAFF
CDR3nt: TGTGCCAGCAGTTTTCTCCATCCCTACACTGAAGCTTTCTTT

v_gene: TRBV2
abundance: many
d_gene: TRBD2
j_gene: TRBJ2-3
CDR3aa: CASKGGRATTDTQYF
CDR3nt: TGTGCCAGCAAAGGCGGGAGGGCCACTACAGATACGCAGTATTTT

v_gene: TRBV5-1
abundance: -
d_gene: TRBD1
j_gene: TRBJ1-4
CDR3aa: CASSLQGTTNEKLFF
CDR3nt: TGCGCCAGCAGCTTACAGGGGACAACTAATGAAAAACTGTTTTTT

v_gene: TRBV12-3/TRBV12-4
abundance: many
d_gene: TRBD1
j_gene: TRBJ1-4
CDR3aa: CASSLRQGGEKLFF
CDR3nt: TGTGCCAGCAGTTTAAGACAGGGCGGTGAAAAACTGTTTTTT

v_gene: TRBV27
abundance: -
d_gene: TRBD2
j_gene: TRBJ2-7
CDR3aa: CASSIVIRSGSRYEQYF
CDR3nt: TGTGCCAGCAGTATAGTAATTCGGAGCGGGAGCAGGTACGAGCAGTACTTC